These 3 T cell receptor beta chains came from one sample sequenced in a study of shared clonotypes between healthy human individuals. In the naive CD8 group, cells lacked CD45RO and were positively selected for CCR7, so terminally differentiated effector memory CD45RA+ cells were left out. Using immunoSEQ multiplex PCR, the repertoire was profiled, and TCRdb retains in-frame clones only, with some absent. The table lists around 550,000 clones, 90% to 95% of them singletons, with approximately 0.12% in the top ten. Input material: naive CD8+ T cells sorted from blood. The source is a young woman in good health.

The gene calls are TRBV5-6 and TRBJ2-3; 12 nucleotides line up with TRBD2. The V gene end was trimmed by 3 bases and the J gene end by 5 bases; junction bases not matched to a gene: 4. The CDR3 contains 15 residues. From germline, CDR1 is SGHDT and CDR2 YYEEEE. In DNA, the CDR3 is TGTGCCAGCAGCTCGGAGACTAGCGGGAGAGATACGCAGTATTTT. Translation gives CASSSETSGRDTQYF.

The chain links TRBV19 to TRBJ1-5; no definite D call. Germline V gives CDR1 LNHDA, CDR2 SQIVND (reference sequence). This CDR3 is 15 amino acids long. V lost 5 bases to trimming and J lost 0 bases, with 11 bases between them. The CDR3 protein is CASSAGSYSNQPQHF. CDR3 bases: TGTGCCAGTAGTGCCGGATCCTATAGCAATCAGCCCCAGCATTTT.

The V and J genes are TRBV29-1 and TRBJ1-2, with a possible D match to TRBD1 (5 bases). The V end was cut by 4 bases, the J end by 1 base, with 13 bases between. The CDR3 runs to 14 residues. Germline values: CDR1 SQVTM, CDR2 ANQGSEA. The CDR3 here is CSVVGTESNYGYTF. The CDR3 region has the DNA TGCAGCGTTGTAGGGACGGAGAGTAACTATGGCTACACCTTC. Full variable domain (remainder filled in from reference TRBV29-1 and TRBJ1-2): SAVISQKPSRDICQRGTSLTIQCQVDSQVTMMFWYRQQPGQSLTLIATANQGSEATYESGFVIDKFPISRPNLTFSTLTVSNMSPEDSSIYLCSVVGTESNYGYTFGSGTRLTVV.